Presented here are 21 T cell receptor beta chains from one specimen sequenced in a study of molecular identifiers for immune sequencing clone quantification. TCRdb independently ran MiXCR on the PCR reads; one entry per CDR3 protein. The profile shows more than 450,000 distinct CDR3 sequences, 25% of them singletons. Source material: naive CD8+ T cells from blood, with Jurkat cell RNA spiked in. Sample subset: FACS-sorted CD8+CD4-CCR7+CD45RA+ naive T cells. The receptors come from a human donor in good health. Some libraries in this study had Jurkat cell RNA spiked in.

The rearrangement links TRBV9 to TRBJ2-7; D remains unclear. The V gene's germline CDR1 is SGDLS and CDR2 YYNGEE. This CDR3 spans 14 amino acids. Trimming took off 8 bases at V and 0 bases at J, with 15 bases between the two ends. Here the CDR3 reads CARVIALSSYEQYF. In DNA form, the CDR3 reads TGTGCCAGAGTGATAGCCTTAAGCTCCTACGAGCAGTACTTC.

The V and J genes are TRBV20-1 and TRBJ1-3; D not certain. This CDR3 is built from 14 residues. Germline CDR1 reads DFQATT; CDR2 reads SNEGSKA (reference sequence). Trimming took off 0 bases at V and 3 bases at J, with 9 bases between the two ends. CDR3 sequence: CSAREWDSGNTIYF. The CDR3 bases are TGCAGTGCTAGAGAATGGGATAGTGGAAACACCATATATTTT.

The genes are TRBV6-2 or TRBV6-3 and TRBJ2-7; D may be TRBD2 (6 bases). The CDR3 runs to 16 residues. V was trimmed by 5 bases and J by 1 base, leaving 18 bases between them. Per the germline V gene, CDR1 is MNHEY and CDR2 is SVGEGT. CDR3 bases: TGTGCCAGCAGTAAAGCGGCCCGGGACTCATCCTACGAGCAGTACTTC. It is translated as CASSKAARDSSYEQYF.

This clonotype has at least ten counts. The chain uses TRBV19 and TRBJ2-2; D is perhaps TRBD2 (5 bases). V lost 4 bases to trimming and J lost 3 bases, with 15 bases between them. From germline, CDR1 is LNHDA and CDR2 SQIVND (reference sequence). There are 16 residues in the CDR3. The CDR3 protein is CASSNPPERYTGELFF. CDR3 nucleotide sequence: TGTGCCAGTAGTAATCCCCCTGAGCGGTACACCGGGGAGCTGTTTTTT.

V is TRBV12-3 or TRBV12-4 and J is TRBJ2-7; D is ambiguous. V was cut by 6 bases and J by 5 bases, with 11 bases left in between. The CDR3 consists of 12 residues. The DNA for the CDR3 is TGTGCCAGCAGCTCCGAGGTCAACGAGCAGTACTTC. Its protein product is CASSSEVNEQYF.

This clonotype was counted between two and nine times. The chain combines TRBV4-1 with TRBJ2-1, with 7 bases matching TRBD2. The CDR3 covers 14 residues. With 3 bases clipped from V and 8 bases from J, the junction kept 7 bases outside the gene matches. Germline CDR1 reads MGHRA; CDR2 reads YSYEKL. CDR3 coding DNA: TGCGCCAGCAGCCATGCGGGGGTAGGGGATGAGCAGTTCTTC. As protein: CASSHAGVGDEQFF.

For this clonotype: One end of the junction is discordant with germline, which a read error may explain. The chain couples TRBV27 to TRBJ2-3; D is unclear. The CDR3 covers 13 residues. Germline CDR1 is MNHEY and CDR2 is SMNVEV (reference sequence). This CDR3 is CASSLFPTDTRYF. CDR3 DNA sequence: TGTGCCAGCAGTTTATTCCCCACAGATACGCGGTATTTT.

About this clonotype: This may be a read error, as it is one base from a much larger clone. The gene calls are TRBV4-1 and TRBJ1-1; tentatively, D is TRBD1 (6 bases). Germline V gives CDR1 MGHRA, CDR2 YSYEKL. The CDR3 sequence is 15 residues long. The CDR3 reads CASSREPTGFTVAFF. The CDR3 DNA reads TGCGCCAGCAGCCGAGAACCGACAGGTTTCACTGTAGCTTTCTTT.

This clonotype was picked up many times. CDR3 loop: CASSLRIGGRAEAFF. The CDR3 bases are TGCGCCAGCAGCCTCAGGATAGGGGGCCGTGCTGAAGCTTTCTTT. The J gene is TRBJ1-1, the V gene TRBV4-3; 7 bases are shared with TRBD1. Germline CDR1 is LGHNA and CDR2 is YSLEER. The J segment lost 6 bases and the V segment lost 4 bases, leaving 11 bases of the junction unmatched. The CDR3 contains 15 residues.

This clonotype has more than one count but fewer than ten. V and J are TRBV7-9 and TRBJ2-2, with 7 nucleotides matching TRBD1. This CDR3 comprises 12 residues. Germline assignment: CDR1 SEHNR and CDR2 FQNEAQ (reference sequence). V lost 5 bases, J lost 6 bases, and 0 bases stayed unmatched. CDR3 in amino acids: CASSGQAGELFF. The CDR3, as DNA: TGTGCCAGCAGCGGACAGGCCGGGGAGCTGTTTTTT. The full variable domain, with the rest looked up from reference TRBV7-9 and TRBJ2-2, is DTGVSQNPRHKITKRGQNVTFRCDPISEHNRLYWYRQTLGQGPEFLTYFQNEAQLEKSRLLSDRFSAERPKGSFSTLEIQRTEQGDSAMYLCASSGQAGELFFGEGSRLTVL.

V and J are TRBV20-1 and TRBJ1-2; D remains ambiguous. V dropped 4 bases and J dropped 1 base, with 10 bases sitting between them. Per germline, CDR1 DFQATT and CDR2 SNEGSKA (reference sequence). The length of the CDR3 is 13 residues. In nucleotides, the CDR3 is TGCAGTGCTAAGGAACAGATTAACTATGGCTACACCTTC. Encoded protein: CSAKEQINYGYTF.

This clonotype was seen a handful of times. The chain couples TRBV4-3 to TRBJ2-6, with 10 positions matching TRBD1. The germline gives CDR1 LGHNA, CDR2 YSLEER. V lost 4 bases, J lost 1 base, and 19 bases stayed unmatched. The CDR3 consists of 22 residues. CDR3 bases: TGCGCCAGCAGCCCACATTATGGATCCGGGACAGGGGTCTTATCTGGGGCCAACGTCCTGACTTTC. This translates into CASSPHYGSGTGVLSGANVLTF.

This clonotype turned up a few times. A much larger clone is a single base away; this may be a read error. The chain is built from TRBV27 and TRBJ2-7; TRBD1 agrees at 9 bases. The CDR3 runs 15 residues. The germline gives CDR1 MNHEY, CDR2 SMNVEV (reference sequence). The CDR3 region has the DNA TGTGCCTGCAGTTTACTGGGGACAGGGTATTACGAGCAGTACTTC. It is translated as CACSLLGTGYYEQYF.

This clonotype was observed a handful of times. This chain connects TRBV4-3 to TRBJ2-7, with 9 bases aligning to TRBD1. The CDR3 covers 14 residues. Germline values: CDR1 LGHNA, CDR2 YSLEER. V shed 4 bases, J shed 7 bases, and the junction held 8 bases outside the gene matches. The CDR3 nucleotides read TGCGCCAGCAGCCCCGGGACAGGGCCCTCTGAGCAGTACTTC. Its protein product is CASSPGTGPSEQYF.

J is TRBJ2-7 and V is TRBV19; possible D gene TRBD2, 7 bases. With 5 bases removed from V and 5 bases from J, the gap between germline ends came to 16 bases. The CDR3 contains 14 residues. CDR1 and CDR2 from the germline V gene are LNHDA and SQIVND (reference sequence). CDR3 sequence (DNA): TGTGCCAGTAGTGAGGGGGGGTTCTGGAACGAGCAGTACTTC. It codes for CASSEGGFWNEQYF.

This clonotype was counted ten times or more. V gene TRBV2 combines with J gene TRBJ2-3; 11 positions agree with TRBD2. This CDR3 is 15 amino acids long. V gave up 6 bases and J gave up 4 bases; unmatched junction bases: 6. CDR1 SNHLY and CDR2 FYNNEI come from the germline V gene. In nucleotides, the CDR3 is TGTGCCAGCAGCGCACTAGCGGGGGTAGCAGATACGCAGTATTTT. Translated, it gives CASSALAGVADTQYF.

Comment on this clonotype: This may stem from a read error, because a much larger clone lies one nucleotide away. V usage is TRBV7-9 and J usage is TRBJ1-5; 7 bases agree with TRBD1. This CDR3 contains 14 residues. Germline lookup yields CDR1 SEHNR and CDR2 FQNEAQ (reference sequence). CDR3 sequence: CVSRDSYSNQPQHF. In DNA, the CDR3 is TGTGTCAGCAGGGACAGCTATAGCAATCAGCCCCAGCATTTT. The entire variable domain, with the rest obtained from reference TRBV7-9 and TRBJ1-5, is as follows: DTGVSQNPRHKITKRGQNVTFRCDPISEHNRLYWYRQTLGQGPEFLTYFQNEAQLEKSRLLSDRFSAERPKGSFSTLEIQRTEQGDSAMYLCVSRDSYSNQPQHFGDGTRLSIL.

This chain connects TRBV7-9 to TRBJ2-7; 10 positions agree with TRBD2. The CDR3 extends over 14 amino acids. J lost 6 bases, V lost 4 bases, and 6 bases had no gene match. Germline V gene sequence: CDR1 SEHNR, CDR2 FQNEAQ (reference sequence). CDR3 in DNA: TGTGCCAGCAGCTCCCCTAGCGGGAGTTCCGAGCAGTACTTC. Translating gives CASSSPSGSSEQYF.

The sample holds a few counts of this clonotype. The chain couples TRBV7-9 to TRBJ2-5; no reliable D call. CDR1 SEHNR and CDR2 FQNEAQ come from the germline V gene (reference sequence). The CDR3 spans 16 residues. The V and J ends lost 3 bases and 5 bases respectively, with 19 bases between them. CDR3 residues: CASSFPLWQNLETQYF. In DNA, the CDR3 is TGTGCCAGCAGCTTCCCCCTGTGGCAGAATTTGGAGACCCAGTACTTC.

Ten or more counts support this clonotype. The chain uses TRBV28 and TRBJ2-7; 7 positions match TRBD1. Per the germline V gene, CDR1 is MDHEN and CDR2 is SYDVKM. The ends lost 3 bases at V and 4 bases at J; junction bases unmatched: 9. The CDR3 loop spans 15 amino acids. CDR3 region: CASSFRGQSSYEQYF. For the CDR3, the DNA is TGTGCCAGCAGTTTCAGGGGACAGAGTTCTTACGAGCAGTACTTC.

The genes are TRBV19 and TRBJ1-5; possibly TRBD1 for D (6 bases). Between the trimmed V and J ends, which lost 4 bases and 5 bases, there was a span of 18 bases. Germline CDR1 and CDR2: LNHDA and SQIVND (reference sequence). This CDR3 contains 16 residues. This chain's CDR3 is CASSTLSGGAYQPQHF. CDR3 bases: TGTGCCAGTAGTACCCTTTCCGGGGGCGCATATCAGCCCCAGCATTTT.